This entry lists 4 T cell receptor beta chains sequenced from one sample in a study of shared clonotypes between healthy human individuals. Here immunoSEQ multiplex PCR was the method, and the copy in TCRdb shows in-frame clones only, minus some. The sample contains roughly 700,000 clones, 74% of which appear only once. Specimen: memory CD4+ T cells sorted from blood. The subset was: CD45RA-negative fraction. These receptors were collected from a woman in her 30s in good health.

The chain recombines TRBV28 with TRBJ2-3; possible D gene TRBD1, 5 bases. Trimming removed 3 bases from V and 3 bases from J, with 16 bases in between. Germline loops: CDR1 MDHEN, CDR2 SYDVKM. The length of the CDR3 is 16 residues. CDR3 in DNA: TGTGCCAGCAGTTTTAAGGGGTGGCTATCGACAGATACGCAGTATTTT. It yields the protein CASSFKGWLSTDTQYF.

This chain links TRBV15 with TRBJ2-3, with 7 positions matching TRBD2. The V segment lost 0 bases and the J segment 3 bases; nucleotides outside the gene matches: 6. Germline V CDR1 and CDR2: LNHNV, YYDKDF (reference sequence). The CDR3 length is 16 residues. The CDR3 is CATSREWGRATDTQYF. CDR3 nucleotide sequence: TGTGCCACCAGCAGAGAGTGGGGGAGGGCGACAGATACGCAGTATTTT.

This clone appeared a few times. Its ends do not fully match the called genes, so a read error is possible. The chain carries TRBV28 and TRBJ1-5; D uncertain. Germline lookup yields CDR1 MDHEN and CDR2 SYDVKM. The CDR3 extends over 12 amino acids. CDR3 nucleotides: TGTGCCAGCAGTGTAAGACATTGGGGAGGGCTCTTT. Translated, it gives CASSVRHWGGLF.

CDR3 nucleotide sequence: TGTGCCAGCGCCCCCTTCTTAACTAGCACAGATACGCAGTATTTT. Translated: CASAPFLTSTDTQYF. The chain uses TRBV6-1 and TRBJ2-3; D is undetermined. The CDR3 loop spans 15 amino acids. In germline, CDR1 is MNHNS, CDR2 SASEGT. The V gene lost 8 bases and the J gene lost 0 bases, with 15 bases spanning the gap.